The clone carrying this T cell receptor (beta chain) showed up many times. What it binds is not known. With the read ending 3 residues before the CDR3 end, the germline J gene is used to fill in that end. The sample comes from a study of T cell clonality in common variable immunodeficiency. Study results and caveats: Compared with healthy controls, CVID subjects showed increased TCRbeta clonality, mostly in about a third. Fewer deletions and N-nucleotide insertions were reportedly seen in common variable immunodeficiency TCR beta sequences. The cause of increased CVID clonality remains unclear without subpopulation sequencing.

The CDR3 runs to 14 residues. Germline CDR1 SGHDT, CDR2 YYEEEE. V was shortened by 2 bases and J by 0 bases, with 6 bases between the two germline ends. The assay was immunoSEQ multiplex PCR, and TCRdb's table has in-frame clones only and misses some. Sampling found 50,000 to 70,000 clones, none seen once. This sequence originates from a person between 18 and 75 years old in good health. The chain carries TRBV5-6 and TRBJ1-3, with D unresolved. Sequenced sample: peripheral blood mononuclear cells. CDR3 bases read: TGTGCCAGCAGCTTTTTCCGCTCTGGAAACACC. Its translation is CASSFFRSGNT. The entire CDR3 sequence reads CASSFFRSGNTIYF.